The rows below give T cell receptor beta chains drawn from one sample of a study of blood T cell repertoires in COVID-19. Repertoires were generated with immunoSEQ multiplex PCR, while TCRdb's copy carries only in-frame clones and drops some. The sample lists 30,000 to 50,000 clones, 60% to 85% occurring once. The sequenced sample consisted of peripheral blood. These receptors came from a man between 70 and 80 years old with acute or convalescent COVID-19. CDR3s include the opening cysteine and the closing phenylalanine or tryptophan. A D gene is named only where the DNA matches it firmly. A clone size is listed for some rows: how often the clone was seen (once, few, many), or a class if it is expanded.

CASTTGGNGNTIYF,TGTGCCAGCACGACAGGGGGCAATGGAAACACCATATATTTT,TRBD1,TRBJ1-3,TRBV18,-
CASSLSGREFTDTQYF,TGTGCCAGCAGCTTAAGTGGACGGGAATTCACAGATACGCAGTATTTT,-,TRBJ2-3,TRBV7-8,-
CASRGGREQYF,TGTGCCAGCAGGGGCGGGCGCGAGCAGTACTTC,-,TRBJ2-7,TRBV6-5,-
CAISQGLNQPQHF,TGTGCCATCTCGCAGGGACTGAATCAGCCCCAGCATTTT,-,TRBJ1-5,TRBV2,-
CASSLAPRGGDYEQYF,TGCGCCAGCAGCTTGGCACCGCGGGGCGGGGATTACGAGCAGTACTTC,-,TRBJ2-7,TRBV5-1,few
CASRSGGTVLNQPQHF,TGTGCCAGCAGATCCGGAGGGACAGTCCTCAATCAGCCCCAGCATTTT,TRBD1,TRBJ1-5,TRBV7-3,-
CASSLGRLGGEQYF,TGCGCCAGCAGCTTAGGCAGACTGGGGGGTGAGCAGTACTTC,-,TRBJ2-7,TRBV5-1,-
CASTPSTSGSWETQYF,TGTGCCAGCACCCCCTCCACTAGCGGGAGTTGGGAGACCCAGTACTTC,TRBD2,TRBJ2-5,TRBV5-8,-
CATSDVGTDTGELFF,TGTGCCACCAGTGATGTCGGGACAGACACCGGGGAGCTGTTTTTT,TRBD1,TRBJ2-2,TRBV24-1,few
CATSRVGLITQYF,TGTGCCACCAGCAGAGTGGGGCTAATCACGCAGTATTTT,-,TRBJ2-3,TRBV15,-